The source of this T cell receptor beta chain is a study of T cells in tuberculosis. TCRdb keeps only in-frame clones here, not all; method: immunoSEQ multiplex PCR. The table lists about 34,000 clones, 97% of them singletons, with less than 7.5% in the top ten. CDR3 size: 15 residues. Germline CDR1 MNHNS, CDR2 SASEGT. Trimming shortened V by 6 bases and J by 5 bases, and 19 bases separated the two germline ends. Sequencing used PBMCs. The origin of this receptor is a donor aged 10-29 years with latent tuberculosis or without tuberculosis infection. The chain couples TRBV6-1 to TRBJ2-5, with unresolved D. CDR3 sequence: CASRTSGWRWETQYF. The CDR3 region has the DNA TGTGCCAGCAGGACTTCTGGGTGGCGGTGGGAGACCCAGTACTTC.